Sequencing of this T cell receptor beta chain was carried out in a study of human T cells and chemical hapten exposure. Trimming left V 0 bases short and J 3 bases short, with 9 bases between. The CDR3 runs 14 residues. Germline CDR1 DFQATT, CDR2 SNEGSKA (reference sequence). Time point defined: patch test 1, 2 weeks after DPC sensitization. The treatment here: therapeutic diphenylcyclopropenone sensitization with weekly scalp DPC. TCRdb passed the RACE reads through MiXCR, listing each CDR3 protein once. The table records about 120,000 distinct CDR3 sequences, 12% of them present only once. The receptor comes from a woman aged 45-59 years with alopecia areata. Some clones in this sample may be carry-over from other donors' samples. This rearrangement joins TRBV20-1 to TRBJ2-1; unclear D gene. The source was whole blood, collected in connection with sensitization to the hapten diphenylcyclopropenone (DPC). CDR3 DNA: TGCAGTGCTAGAGATTTTGGGATCTACAATGAGCAGTTCTTC. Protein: CSARDFGIYNEQFF.